Described below is a single T cell receptor beta chain sequence and its context. Its matching antigen is unknown. Germline V CDR1 and CDR2: MNHEY, SVGAGI. J was trimmed by 10 bases and V by 2 bases; bases with no gene match: 12. CDR3 length: 16 residues. TCRdb ran MiXCR on the 5' RACE reads and lists one entry per CDR3 protein. In the table there are about 520,000 distinct CDR3 sequences, roughly a fifth of which are singletons. This record comes from a study of identical twins. Broader study findings: Out-of-frame TCR alpha sharing in monozygotic twins exceeded recombination model predictions.

This sample was also put to use in a study of T cells expressing NK-cell markers. According to that study: Obtained from sorted CD3+CD56+NKG2C+, CD3+CD56+NKG2C- and CD3+CD56-NKG2C+ T cells were the TCR beta repertoires. HCMV serostatus: seven of eight sequenced donors positive, one negative. Among a few donors, these clonotypes also ranked first in the CD3+CD56-NKG2C+ fraction.

The clonotype comes from a woman under 30 in good health. Sequencing was performed on CD4+ T cells sorted from blood. The J gene is TRBJ2-1, the V gene TRBV6-5, with 9 positions matching TRBD1. CDR3: CASSYPTGGRGVEQFF. The CDR3 region has the DNA TGTGCCAGCAGTTACCCCACAGGGGGCAGGGGAGTGGAGCAGTTCTTC.